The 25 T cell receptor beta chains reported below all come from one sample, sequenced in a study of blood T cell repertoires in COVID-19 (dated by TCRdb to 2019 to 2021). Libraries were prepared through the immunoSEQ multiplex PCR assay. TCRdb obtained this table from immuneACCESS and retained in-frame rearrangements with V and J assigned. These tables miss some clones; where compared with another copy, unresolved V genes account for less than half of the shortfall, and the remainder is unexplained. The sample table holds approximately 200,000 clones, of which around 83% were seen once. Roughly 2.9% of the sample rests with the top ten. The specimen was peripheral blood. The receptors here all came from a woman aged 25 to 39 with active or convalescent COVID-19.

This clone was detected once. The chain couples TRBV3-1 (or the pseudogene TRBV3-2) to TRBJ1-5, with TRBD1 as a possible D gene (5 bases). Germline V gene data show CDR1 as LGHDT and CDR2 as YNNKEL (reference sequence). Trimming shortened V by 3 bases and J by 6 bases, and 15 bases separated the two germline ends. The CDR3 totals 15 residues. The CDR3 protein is CASSQNRIDSQPQHF. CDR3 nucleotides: TGTGCCAGCAGCCAGAACAGGATCGACTCTCAGCCCCAGCATTTT.

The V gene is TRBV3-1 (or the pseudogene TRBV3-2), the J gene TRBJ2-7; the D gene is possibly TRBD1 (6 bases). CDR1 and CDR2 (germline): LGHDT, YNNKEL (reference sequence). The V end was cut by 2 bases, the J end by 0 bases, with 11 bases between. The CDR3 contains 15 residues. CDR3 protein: CASSQWDTGSYEQYF. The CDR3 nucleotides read TGTGCCAGCAGCCAATGGGACACTGGCTCCTACGAGCAGTACTTC.

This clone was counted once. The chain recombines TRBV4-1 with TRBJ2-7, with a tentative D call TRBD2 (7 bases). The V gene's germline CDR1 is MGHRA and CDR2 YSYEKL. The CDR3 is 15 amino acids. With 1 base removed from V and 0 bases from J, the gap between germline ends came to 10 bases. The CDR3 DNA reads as TGCGCCAGCAGCCAAGGGGGGGGCTCCTCCTACGAGCAGTACTTC. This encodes CASSQGGGSSYEQYF.

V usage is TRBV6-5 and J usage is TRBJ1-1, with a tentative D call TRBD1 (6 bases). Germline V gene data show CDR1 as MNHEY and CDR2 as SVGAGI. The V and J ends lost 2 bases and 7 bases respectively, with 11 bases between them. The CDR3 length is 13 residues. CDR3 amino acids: CASSYGRGYEAFF. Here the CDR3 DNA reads TGTGCCAGCAGTTACGGGAGGGGGTATGAAGCTTTCTTT.

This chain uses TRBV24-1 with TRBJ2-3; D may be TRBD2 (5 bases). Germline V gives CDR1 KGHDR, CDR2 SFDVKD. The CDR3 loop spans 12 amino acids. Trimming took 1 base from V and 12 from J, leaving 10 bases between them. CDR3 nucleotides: TGTGCCACCAGTGATTTTCCGGACTTACAGTATTTT. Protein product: CATSDFPDLQYF.

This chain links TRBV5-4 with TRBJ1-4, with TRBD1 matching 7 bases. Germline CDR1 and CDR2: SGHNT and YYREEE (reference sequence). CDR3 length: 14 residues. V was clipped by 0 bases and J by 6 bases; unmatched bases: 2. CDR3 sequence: CASSLGGGDEKLFF. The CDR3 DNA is TGTGCCAGCAGCTTGGGAGGGGGCGATGAAAAACTGTTTTTT.

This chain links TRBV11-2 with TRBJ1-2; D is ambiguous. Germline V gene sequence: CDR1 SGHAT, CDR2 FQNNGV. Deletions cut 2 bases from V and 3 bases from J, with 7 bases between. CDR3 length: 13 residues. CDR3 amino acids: CASSLNSYYGYTF. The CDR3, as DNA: TGTGCCAGCAGCTTAAACAGCTACTATGGCTACACCTTC. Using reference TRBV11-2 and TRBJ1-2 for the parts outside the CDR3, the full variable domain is EAGVAQSPRYKIIEKRQSVAFWCNPISGHATLYWYQQILGQGPKLLIQFQNNGVVDDSQLPKDRFSAERLKGVDSTLKIQPAKLEDSAVYLCASSLNSYYGYTFGSGTRLTVV.

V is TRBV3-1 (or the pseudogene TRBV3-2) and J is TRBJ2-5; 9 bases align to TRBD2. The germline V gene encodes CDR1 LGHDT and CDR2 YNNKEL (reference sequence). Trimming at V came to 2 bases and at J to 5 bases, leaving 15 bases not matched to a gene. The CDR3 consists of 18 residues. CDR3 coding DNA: TGTGCCAGCAGCCAAAGGTTGTTGTGGCGGGGGGGCGGCGAGACCCAGTACTTC. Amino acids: CASSQRLLWRGGGETQYF.

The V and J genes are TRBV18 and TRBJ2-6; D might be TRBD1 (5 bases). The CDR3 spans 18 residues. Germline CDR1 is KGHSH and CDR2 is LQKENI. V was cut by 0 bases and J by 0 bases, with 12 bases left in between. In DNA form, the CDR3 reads TGTGCCAGCTCACCACCGTCAGGGCCCTTCTCTGGGGCCAACGTCCTGACTTTC. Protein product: CASSPPSGPFSGANVLTF.

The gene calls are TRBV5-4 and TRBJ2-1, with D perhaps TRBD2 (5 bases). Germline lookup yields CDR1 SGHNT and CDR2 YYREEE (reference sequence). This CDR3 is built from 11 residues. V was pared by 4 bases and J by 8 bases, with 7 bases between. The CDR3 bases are TGTGCCAGCAGCCTAGCAGATGAGCAGTTCTTC. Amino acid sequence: CASSLADEQFF.

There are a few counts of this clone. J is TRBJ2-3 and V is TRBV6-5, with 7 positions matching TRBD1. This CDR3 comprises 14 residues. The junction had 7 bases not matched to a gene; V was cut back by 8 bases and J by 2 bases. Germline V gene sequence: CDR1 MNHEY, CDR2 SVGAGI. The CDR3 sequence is CASQGDPLTDTQYF. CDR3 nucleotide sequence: TGTGCCAGCCAGGGGGACCCGCTCACAGATACGCAGTATTTT.

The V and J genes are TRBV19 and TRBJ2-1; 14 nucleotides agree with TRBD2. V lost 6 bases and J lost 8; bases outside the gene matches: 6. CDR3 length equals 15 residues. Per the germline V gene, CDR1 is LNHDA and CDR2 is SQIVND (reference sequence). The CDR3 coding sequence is TGTGCCAGTAGGTCCGGGACTAGCGGGGGAGATGAGCAGTTCTTC. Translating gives CASRSGTSGGDEQFF. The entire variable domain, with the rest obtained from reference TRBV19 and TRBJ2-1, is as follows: DGGITQSPKYLFRKEGQNVTLSCEQNLNHDAMYWYRQDPGQGLRLIYYSQIVNDFQKGDIAEGYSVSREKKESFPLTVTSAQKNPTAFYLCASRSGTSGGDEQFFGPGTRLTVL.

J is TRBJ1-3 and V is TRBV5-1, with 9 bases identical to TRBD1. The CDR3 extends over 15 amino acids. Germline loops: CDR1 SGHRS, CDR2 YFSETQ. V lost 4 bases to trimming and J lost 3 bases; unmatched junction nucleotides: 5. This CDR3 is CASSTGQGYGNTIYF. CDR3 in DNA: TGCGCCAGCAGCACAGGACAGGGGTATGGAAACACCATATATTTT.

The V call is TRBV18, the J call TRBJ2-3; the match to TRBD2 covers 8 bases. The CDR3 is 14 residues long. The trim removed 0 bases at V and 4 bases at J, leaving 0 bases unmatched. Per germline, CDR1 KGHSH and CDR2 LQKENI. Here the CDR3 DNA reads TGTGCCAGCTCACCACCAGCGGGGGCAGATACGCAGTATTTT. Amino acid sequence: CASSPPAGADTQYF.

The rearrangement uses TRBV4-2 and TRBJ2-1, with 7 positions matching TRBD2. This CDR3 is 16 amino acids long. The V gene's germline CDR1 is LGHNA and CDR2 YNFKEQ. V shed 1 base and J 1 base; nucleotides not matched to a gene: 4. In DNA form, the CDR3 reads TGTGCCAGCAGCCAAGTCCCAGCGGGGTCCTACAATGAGCAGTTCTTC. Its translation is CASSQVPAGSYNEQFF.

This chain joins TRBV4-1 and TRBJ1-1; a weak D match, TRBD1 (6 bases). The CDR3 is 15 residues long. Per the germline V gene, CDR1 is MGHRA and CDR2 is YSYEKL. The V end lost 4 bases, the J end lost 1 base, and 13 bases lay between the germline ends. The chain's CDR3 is CASSREAQGNTEAFF. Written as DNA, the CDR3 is TGCGCCAGCAGCCGAGAAGCACAGGGGAACACTGAAGCTTTCTTT.

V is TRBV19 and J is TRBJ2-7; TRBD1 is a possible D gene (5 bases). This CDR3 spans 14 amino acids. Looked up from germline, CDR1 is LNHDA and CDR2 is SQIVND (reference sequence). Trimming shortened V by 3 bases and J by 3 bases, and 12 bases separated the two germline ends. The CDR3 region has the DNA TGTGCCAGTAGTATTACCAGAACAGGCTACGAGCAGTACTTC. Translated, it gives CASSITRTGYEQYF.

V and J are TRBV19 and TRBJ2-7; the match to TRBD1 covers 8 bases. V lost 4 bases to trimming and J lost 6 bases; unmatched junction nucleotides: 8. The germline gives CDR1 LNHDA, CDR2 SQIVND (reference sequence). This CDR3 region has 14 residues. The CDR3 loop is CASSSDRGVREQYF. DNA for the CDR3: TGTGCCAGTAGTAGTGACAGGGGTGTGCGCGAGCAGTACTTC.

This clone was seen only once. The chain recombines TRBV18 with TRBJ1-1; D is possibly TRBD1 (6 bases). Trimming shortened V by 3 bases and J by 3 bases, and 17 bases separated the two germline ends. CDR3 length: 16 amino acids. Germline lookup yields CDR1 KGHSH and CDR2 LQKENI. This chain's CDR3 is CASSPPRQARDTEAFF. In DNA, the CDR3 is TGTGCCAGCTCACCTCCGCGACAGGCGAGGGACACTGAAGCTTTCTTT.

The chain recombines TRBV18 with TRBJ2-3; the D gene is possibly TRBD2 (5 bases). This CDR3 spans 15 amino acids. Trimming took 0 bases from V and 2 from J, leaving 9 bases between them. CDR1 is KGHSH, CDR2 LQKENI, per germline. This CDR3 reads CASSPPGAATDTQYF. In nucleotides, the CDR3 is TGTGCCAGCTCACCACCGGGAGCGGCCACAGATACGCAGTATTTT. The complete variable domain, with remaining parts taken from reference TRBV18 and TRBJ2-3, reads NAGVMQNPRHLVRRRGQEARLRCSPMKGHSHVYWYRQLPEEGLKFMVYLQKENIIDESGMPKERFSAEFPKEGPSILRIQQVVRGDSAAYFCASSPPGAATDTQYFGPGTRLTVL.

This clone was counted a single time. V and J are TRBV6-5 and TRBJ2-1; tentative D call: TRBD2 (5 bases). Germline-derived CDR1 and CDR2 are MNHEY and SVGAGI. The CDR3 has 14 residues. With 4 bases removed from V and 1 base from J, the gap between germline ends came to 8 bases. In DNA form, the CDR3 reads TGTGCCAGCAGTTCTAAGCGGTCCTACAATGAGCAGTTCTTC. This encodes CASSSKRSYNEQFF.

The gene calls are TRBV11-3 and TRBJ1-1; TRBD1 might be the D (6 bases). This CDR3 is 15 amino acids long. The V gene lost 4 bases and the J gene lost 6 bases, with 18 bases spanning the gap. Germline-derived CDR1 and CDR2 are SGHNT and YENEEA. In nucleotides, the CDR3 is TGTGCCAGCAGCTGGACCAGGGGCCAGGTCGCTGAAGCTTTCTTT. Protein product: CASSWTRGQVAEAFF. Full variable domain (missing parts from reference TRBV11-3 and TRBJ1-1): EAGVVQSPRYKIIEKKQPVAFWCNPISGHNTLYWYLQNLGQGPELLIRYENEEAVDDSQLPKDRFSAERLKGVDSTLKIQPAELGDSAVYLCASSWTRGQVAEAFFGQGTRLTVV.

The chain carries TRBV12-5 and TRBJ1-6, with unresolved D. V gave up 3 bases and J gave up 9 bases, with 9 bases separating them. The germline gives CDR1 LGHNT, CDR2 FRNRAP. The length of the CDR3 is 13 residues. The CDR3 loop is CASGLEAGSPLHF. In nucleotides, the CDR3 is TGTGCTAGTGGTTTAGAAGCAGGTTCACCCCTCCACTTT.

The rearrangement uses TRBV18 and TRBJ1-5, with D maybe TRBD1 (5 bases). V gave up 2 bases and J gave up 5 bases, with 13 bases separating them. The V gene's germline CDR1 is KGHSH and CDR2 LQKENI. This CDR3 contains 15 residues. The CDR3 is CASSPGQQGYQPQHF. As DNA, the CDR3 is TGTGCCAGCTCACCAGGCCAGCAGGGATATCAGCCCCAGCATTTT. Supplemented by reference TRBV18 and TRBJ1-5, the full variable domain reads NAGVMQNPRHLVRRRGQEARLRCSPMKGHSHVYWYRQLPEEGLKFMVYLQKENIIDESGMPKERFSAEFPKEGPSILRIQQVVRGDSAAYFCASSPGQQGYQPQHFGDGTRLSIL.

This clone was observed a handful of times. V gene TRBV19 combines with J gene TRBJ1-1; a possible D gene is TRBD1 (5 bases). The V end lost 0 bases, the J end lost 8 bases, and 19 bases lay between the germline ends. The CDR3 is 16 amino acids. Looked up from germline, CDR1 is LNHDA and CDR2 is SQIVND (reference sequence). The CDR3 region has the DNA TGTGCCAGTAGTATAGATGGGGCCTGGGGGGTATTCGAAGCTTTCTTT. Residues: CASSIDGAWGVFEAFF.